This record looks at one T cell receptor beta chain sequence and its context. Its antigen is undetermined. The sample belongs to a study of human T cells and chemical hapten exposure. The wider study: TCR yields per sample varied mostly from small pooled library volume differences.

The time point here: pre-sensitization, week 0. Treatment noted: therapeutic diphenylcyclopropenone sensitization with weekly scalp DPC. Each donor was an alopecia patient between 18 and 70 years of age who qualified for DPC. General study results and limits: Once DPC sensitization occurred, TCRs above 1 in 1000 frequency showed no change.

TCRdb ran MiXCR on the RACE reads and lists one entry per CDR3 protein. This sample carries 250,000 or so distinct CDR3 sequences, about 7.7% of them seen once, and the ten largest clones take 0.9% to 1.5%. The CDR3 sequence is 14 residues long. Per the germline V gene, CDR1 is MGHDK and CDR2 is SYGVNS. The V gene lost 4 bases and the J gene lost 8 bases, with 15 bases spanning the gap. The input for sequencing was whole blood, taken in connection with sensitization to the hapten diphenylcyclopropenone (DPC). The chain has TRBV25-1 and TRBJ2-1; D not resolved. The origin of this receptor is a young man with alopecia areata. Some clones in this sample may be carry-over from other donors' samples. CDR3 sequence: CASSVQPEVDEQFF. As DNA, the CDR3 is TGTGCCAGCAGTGTGCAACCGGAAGTGGATGAGCAGTTCTTC.